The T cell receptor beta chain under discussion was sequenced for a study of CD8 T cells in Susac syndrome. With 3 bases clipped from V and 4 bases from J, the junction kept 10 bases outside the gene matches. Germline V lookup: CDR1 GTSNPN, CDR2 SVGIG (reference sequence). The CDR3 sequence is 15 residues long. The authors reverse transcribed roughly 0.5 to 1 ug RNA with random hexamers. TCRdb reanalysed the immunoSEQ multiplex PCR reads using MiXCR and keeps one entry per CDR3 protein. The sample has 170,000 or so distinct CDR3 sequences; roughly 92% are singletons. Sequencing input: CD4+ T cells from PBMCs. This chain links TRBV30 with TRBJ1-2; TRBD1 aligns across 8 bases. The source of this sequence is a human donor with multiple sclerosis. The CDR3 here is CAWSIQGAGPYGYTF. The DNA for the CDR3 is TGTGCCTGGAGCATTCAGGGGGCAGGTCCCTATGGCTACACCTTC. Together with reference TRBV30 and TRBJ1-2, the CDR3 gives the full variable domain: SQTIHQWPATLVQPVGSPLSLECTVEGTSNPNLYWYRQAAGRGLQLLFYSVGIGQISSEVPQNLSASRPQDRQFILSSKKLLLSDSGFYLCAWSIQGAGPYGYTFGSGTRLTVV.